This T cell receptor (beta chain) was captured in a study of T cells after yellow fever vaccination. This clonotype was detected many times. The antigen remains undetermined. General study points: Relatively few clonotypes were ones that appeared in both CD4 and CD8 compartments. The secondary response peaked faster, at day 5 versus 15, but was weaker.

Generation of TCR cDNA used 5'RACE template switching (which added a universal primer site and UMIs). From the 5' RACE reads, TCRdb called clonotypes with MiXCR, one entry per CDR3 protein. The data contain more than 65,000 distinct CDR3 sequences, 5% to 6.5% of them singletons. Germline V gene data show CDR1 as SGDLS and CDR2 as YYNGEE. V shed 0 bases, J shed 0 bases, and the junction held 5 bases outside the gene matches. The CDR3 has 16 residues. The clonotype was recovered from a man aged 18 to 30 who received the YFV17D yellow fever vaccine. The source was CD4+ T cells sorted from PBMCs, collected less than 16 days after the first yellow fever vaccination. The gene calls are TRBV9 and TRBJ2-7; TRBD1 agrees at 8 bases. CDR3 amino acids: CASSVGSGGPSYEQYF. DNA for the CDR3: TGTGCCAGCAGCGTAGGGTCAGGGGGCCCCTCCTACGAGCAGTACTTC.